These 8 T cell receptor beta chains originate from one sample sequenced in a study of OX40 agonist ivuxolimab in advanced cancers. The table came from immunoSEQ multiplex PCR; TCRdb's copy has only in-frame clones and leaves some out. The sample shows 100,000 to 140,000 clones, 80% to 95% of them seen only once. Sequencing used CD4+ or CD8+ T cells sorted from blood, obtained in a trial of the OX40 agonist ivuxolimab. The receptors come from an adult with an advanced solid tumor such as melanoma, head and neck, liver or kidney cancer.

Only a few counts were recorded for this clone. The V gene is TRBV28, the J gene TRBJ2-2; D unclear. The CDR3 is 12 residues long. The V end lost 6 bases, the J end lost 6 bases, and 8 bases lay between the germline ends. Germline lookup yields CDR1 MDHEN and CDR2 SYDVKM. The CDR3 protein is CASRIRAGELFF. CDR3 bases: TGTGCCAGCAGAATACGGGCCGGGGAGCTGTTTTTT.

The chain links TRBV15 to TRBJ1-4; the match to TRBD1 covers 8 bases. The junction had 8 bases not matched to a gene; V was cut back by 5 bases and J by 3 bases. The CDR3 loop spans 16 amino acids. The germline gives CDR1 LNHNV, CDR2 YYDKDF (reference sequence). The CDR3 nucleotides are TGTGCCACCAGCTCGGCCAGGGGGCTTTCTAATGAAAAACTGTTTTTT. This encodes CATSSARGLSNEKLFF. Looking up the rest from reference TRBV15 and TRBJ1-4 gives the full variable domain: DAMVIQNPRYQVTQFGKPVTLSCSQTLNHNVMYWYQQKSSQAPKLLFHYYDKDFNNEADTPDNFQSRRPNTSFCFLDIRSPGLGDTAMYLCATSSARGLSNEKLFFGSGTQLSVL.

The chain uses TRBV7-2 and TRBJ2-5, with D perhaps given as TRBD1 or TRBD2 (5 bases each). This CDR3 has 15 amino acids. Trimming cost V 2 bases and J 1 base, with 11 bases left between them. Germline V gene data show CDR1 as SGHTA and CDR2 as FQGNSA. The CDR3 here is CASSLTGTSQETQYF. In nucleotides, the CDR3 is TGTGCCAGCAGCTTAACCGGGACCAGCCAAGAGACCCAGTACTTC.

CDR3 bases: TGTGCCAGCAGTTACTCGAGTGGGGCGTCTGGAAACACCATATATTTT. Protein sequence: CASSYSSGASGNTIYF. The chain is built from TRBV6-5 and TRBJ1-3, with D tentatively TRBD1 (5 bases). Germline CDR1 is MNHEY and CDR2 is SVGAGI. The CDR3 is 16 amino acids. Trimming removed 0 bases from V and 1 base from J, with 10 bases in between.

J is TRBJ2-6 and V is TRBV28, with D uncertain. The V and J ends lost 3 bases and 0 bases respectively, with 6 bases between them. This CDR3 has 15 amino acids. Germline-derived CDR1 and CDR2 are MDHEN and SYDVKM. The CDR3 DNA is TGTGCCAGCAGTTTCGCGCCCTCTGGGGCCAACGTCCTGACTTTC. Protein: CASSFAPSGANVLTF.

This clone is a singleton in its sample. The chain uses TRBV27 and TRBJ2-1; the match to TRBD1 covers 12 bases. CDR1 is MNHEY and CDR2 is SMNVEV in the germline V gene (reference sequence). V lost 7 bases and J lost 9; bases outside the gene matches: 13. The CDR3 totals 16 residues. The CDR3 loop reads CASTHFLGTGGFEQFF. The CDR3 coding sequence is TGTGCCAGCACCCATTTCCTCGGGACAGGGGGCTTTGAGCAGTTCTTC.

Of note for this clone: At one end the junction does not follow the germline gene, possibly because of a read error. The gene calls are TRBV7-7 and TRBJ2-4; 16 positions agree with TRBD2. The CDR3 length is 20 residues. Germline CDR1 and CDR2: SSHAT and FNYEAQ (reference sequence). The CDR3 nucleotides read TGTGCTAGCAGCTTGGGGGGACTAGCGGGAGGGTTTGGAGCCAAAAACATTCAGTACTTC. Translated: CASSLGGLAGGFGAKNIQYF. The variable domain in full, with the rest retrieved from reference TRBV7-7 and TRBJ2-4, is GAGVSQSPRYKVTKRGQDVTLRCDPISSHATLYWYQQALGQGPEFLTYFNYEAQPDKSGLPSDRFSAERPEGSISTLTIQRTEQRDSAMYRCASSLGGLAGGFGAKNIQYFGAGTRLSVL.

As DNA, the CDR3 is TGCGCCAGCAGCCCCCTGGCGGGCCCCGGTAGAGATACGCAGTATTTT. It encodes CASSPLAGPGRDTQYF. The J gene is TRBJ2-3, the V gene TRBV5-1; D possibly corresponds to TRBD2 (5 bases). V dropped 4 bases and J dropped 5 bases, with 20 bases sitting between them. This CDR3 region has 16 residues. Germline lookup yields CDR1 SGHRS and CDR2 YFSETQ.